This T cell receptor beta chain was sequenced during a study of cytomegalovirus exposure and HLA in healthy donors. CDR1 is SGHTA, CDR2 FQGNSA, per germline. The length of the CDR3 is 13 residues. The V end lost 1 base, the J end lost 2 bases, and 5 bases lay between the germline ends. The data were produced by immunoSEQ multiplex PCR, yet TCRdb's version contains in-frame clones alone and is incomplete. The table lists 130,000 to 150,000 clones, roughly 89% of them singletons. This chain links TRBV7-2 with TRBJ1-1; no reliable D call. The TCR comes from a man aged 18 to 30 in good health and CMV-seropositive. Sequencing used PBMCs. This CDR3 is CASSLDRNTEAFF. CDR3 bases: TGTGCCAGCAGCTTAGACAGAAACACTGAAGCTTTCTTT.